These 5 T cell receptor beta chains came from one sample sequenced in a study of T cell responses to AZD1222 COVID-19 vaccine. Only in-frame clones appear in the TCRdb table, and some are missing; sequencing was by immunoSEQ multiplex PCR. The sample holds tens of thousands of clones, roughly 88% seen once. Sequencing was performed on peripheral blood, taken on day 0 of AZD1222 vaccination. These receptors all come from an adult in good health.

This chain connects TRBV14 to TRBJ2-6, with TRBD1 identical over 9 bases. The CDR3 extends over 18 amino acids. Germline V gene sequence: CDR1 SGHDN, CDR2 FVKESK. V lost 5 bases to trimming and J lost 2 bases; unmatched junction nucleotides: 10. The CDR3 bases are TGTGCCAGCAGCTTGTTACAGGGGGCGTTTACTGGGGCCAACGTCCTGACTTTC. Amino acid sequence: CASSLLQGAFTGANVLTF.

The chain employs TRBV6-5 and TRBJ1-2, with a tentative D call TRBD1 (6 bases). From germline, CDR1 is MNHEY and CDR2 SVGAGI. The V end lost 6 bases, the J end lost 4 bases, and 12 bases lay between the germline ends. The CDR3 sequence is 13 residues long. CDR3 in amino acids: CASRKGQLYGYTF. The CDR3 DNA reads as TGTGCCAGCAGGAAGGGACAACTCTATGGCTACACCTTC.

The chain links TRBV28 to TRBJ2-7; 7 positions match TRBD1. The J segment lost 5 bases and the V segment lost 5 bases, leaving 12 bases of the junction unmatched. Germline CDR1 MDHEN, CDR2 SYDVKM. The CDR3 sequence is 15 residues long. The DNA of the CDR3 is TGTGCCAGCAGTACACCCCCTTGGACAGGTCACGAGCAGTACGTC. Translating gives CASSTPPWTGHEQYV.

This chain links TRBV5-4 with TRBJ2-7; TRBD2 might be the D (6 bases). The CDR3 covers 14 residues. Trimming shortened V by 4 bases and J by 5 bases, and 16 bases separated the two germline ends. Germline lookup yields CDR1 SGHNT and CDR2 YYREEE (reference sequence). The CDR3 is CASSPGTFRDEQYF. The CDR3 region has the DNA TGTGCCAGCAGCCCGGGGACTTTTAGGGACGAGCAGTACTTC.

This chain joins TRBV7-7 and TRBJ2-3; TRBD2 agrees at 11 bases. The CDR3 sequence is 15 residues long. From germline, CDR1 is SSHAT and CDR2 FNYEAQ (reference sequence). J lost 2 bases, V lost 5 bases, and 3 bases had no gene match. CDR3 region: CASSQGLADTDTQYF. DNA of the CDR3: TGTGCCAGCAGCCAGGGACTAGCGGACACAGATACGCAGTATTTT. The entire variable domain, with the rest obtained from reference TRBV7-7 and TRBJ2-3, is as follows: GAGVSQSPRYKVTKRGQDVTLRCDPISSHATLYWYQQALGQGPEFLTYFNYEAQPDKSGLPSDRFSAERPEGSISTLTIQRTEQRDSAMYRCASSQGLADTDTQYFGPGTRLTVL.